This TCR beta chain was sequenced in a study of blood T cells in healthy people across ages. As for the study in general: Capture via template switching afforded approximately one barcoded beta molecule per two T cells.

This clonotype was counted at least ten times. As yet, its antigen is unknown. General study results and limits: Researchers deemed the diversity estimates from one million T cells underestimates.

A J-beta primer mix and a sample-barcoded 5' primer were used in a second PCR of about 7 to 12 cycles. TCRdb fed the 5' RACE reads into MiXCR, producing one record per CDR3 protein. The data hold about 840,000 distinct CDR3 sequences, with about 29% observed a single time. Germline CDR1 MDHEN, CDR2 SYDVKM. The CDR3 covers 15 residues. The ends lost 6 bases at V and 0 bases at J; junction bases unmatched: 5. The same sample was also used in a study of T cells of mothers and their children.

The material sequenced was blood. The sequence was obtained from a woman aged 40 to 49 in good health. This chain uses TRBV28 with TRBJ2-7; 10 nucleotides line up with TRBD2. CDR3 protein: CASRSTSGASYEQYF. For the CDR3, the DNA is TGTGCCAGCAGATCTACTAGCGGGGCCTCCTACGAGCAGTACTTC.